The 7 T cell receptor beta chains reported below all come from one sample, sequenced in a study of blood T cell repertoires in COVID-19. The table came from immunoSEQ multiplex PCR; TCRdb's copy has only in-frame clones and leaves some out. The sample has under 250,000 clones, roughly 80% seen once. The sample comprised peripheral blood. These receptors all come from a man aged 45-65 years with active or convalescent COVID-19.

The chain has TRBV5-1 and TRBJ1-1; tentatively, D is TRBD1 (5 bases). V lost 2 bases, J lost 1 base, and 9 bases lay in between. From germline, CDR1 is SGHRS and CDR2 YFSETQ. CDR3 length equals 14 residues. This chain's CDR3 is CASSFIDRNTEAFF. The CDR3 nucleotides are TGCGCCAGCAGCTTTATCGACAGGAACACTGAAGCTTTCTTT.

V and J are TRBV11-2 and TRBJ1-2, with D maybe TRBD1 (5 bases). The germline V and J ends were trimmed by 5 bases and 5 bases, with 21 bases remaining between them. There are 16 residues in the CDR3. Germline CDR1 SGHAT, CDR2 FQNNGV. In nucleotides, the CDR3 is TGTGCCAGCAGCCAGAGTCCCTGGCAGGGTGGATATGGCTACACCTTC. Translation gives CASSQSPWQGGYGYTF.

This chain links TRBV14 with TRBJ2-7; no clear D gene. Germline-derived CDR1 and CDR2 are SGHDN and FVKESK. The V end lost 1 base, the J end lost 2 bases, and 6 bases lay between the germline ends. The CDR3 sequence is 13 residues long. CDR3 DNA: TGTGCCAGCAGCCAAGGGCTTCCCTACGAGCAGTACTTC. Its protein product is CASSQGLPYEQYF.

The CDR3 loop reads CASSYSGRGRNTEAFF. The CDR3 nucleotides read TGTGCCAGCAGTTACTCGGGGAGAGGGAGGAACACTGAAGCTTTCTTT. The V and J genes are TRBV6-6 and TRBJ1-1; D is unclear. The V end was cut by 0 bases, the J end by 1 base, with 12 bases between. This CDR3 is 16 amino acids long. From germline, CDR1 is MNHNY and CDR2 SVGAGI (reference sequence).

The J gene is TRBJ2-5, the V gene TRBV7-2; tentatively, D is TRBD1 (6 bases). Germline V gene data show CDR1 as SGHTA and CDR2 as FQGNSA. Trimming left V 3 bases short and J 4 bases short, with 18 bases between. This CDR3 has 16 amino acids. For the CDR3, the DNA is TGTGCCAGCAGCTTGGGGGCGCCGGGTTCAGGAGAGACCCAGTACTTC. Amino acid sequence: CASSLGAPGSGETQYF.

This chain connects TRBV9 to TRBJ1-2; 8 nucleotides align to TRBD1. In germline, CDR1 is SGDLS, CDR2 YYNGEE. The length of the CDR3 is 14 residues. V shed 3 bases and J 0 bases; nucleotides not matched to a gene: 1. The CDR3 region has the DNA TGTGCCAGCAGCGAGACAGGGGCTAACTATGGCTACACCTTC. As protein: CASSETGANYGYTF.

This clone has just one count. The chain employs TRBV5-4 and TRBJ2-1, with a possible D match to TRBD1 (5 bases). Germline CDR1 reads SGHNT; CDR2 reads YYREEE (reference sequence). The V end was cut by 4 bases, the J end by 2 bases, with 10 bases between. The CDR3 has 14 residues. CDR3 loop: CASSTMTAYNEQFF. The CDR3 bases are TGTGCCAGCAGCACGATGACAGCCTACAATGAGCAGTTCTTC. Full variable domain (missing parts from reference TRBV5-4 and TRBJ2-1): ETGVTQSPTHLIKTRGQQVTLRCSSQSGHNTVSWYQQALGQGPQFIFQYYREEENGRGNFPPRFSGLQFPNYSSELNVNALELDDSALYLCASSTMTAYNEQFFGPGTRLTVL.